These T cell receptor beta chains were read from a single sample in a study of cytomegalovirus exposure and HLA in healthy donors. TCRdb's table, derived via immunoSEQ multiplex PCR, lists solely in-frame clones and lacks some. Among 110,000 to 150,000 clones, 60% to 85% were seen once, and the ten largest hold 3.9%. The specimen sequenced was PBMCs. These receptors were obtained from a man younger than 35 in good health and CMV-seronegative. Each CDR3 is given with its conserved first and last residue. The D gene is left open where the match is weak. Clone size is not always given. Where it is, it says once, few, many or a class for expanded clones.

cdr3_length | j_call | v_call | clone_size | d_call | cdr3_aa | cdr3_nt
13 | TRBJ1-1 | TRBV5-6 | - | - | CASSFTEKTEAFF | TGTGCCAGCAGCTTTACTGAGAAAACGGAAGCTTTCTTT
12 | TRBJ2-7 | TRBV29-1 | - | TRBD1 | CSVRQGASEQYF | TGCAGCGTCCGACAGGGGGCGAGCGAGCAGTACTTC
14 | TRBJ2-7 | TRBV28 | - | - | CASSFKGMNYEQYF | TGTGCCAGCAGTTTCAAGGGGATGAACTACGAGCAGTACTTC
14 | TRBJ2-1 | TRBV28 | - | - | CASRSLSGVVEQFF | TGTGCCAGCAGATCGTTATCCGGAGTGGTTGAGCAGTTCTTC
13 | TRBJ2-7 | TRBV10-1 | - | TRBD1 | CASSGTGVHEQYF | TGCGCCAGCAGTGGGACAGGGGTCCACGAGCAGTACTTC
14 | TRBJ1-2 | TRBV10-1 | - | TRBD1 | CASSELRTGNGYTF | TGCGCCAGCAGTGAGTTACGGACAGGAAATGGCTACACCTTC
15 | TRBJ1-4 | TRBV4-2 | - | - | CASSQEGGSNEKLFF | TGTGCCAGCAGCCAAGAAGGCGGGTCTAATGAAAAACTGTTTTTT
15 | TRBJ1-6 | TRBV6-5 | - | TRBD1 | CASSRDRGTDSPLHF | TGTGCCAGCAGCCGGGACAGGGGGACGGATTCACCCCTCCACTTT
17 | TRBJ1-6 | TRBV7-6 | - | - | CASSLGSSAGSNSPLHF | TGTGCCAGCAGCTTAGGCTCGAGTGCAGGTAGTAATTCACCCCTCCACTTT
13 | TRBJ1-2 | TRBV9 | few | TRBD1 | CASSAGGFPGYTF | TGTGCCAGCAGCGCAGGGGGCTTCCCGGGCTACACCTTC
16 | TRBJ2-5 | TRBV10-1 | - | TRBD1 | CASSELQGASQETQYF | TGCGCCAGCAGTGAACTACAGGGGGCGAGCCAAGAGACCCAGTACTTC
16 | TRBJ1-3 | TRBV2 | - | - | CASSEMRGVSGNTIYF | TGTGCCAGCAGTGAAATGCGGGGGGTCTCTGGAAACACCATATATTTT
14 | TRBJ1-1 | TRBV30 | - | - | CAWSPGNLNTEAFF | TGTGCCTGGAGTCCGGGGAACTTGAACACTGAAGCTTTCTTT
14 | TRBJ1-1 | TRBV15 | - | - | CATSREYRNTEAFF | TGTGCCACCAGCAGAGAGTATAGGAACACTGAAGCTTTCTTT
15 | TRBJ2-7 | TRBV5-4 | - | TRBD1 | CASSLMDRGSYEQYF | TGTGCCAGCAGCCTGATGGACAGGGGAAGCTACGAGCAGTACTTC
14 | TRBJ1-5 | TRBV6-5 | few | TRBD1 | CASSPGTVNQPQHF | TGTGCCAGCAGTCCAGGGACAGTCAATCAGCCCCAGCATTTT
15 | TRBJ2-5 | TRBV5-6 | - | TRBD1 | CASSSPGTGRETQYF | TGTGCCAGCAGCAGTCCCGGGACAGGGCGGGAGACCCAGTACTTC
14 | TRBJ1-5 | TRBV5-1 | - | - | CASSLSGGNQPQHF | TGCGCCAGCAGCTTGTCAGGGGGCAATCAGCCCCAGCATTTT
16 | TRBJ2-2 | TRBV19 | - | TRBD2 | CASSTLSGGAIGELFF | TGTGCCAGTAGTACCCTTAGCGGGGGGGCCATCGGGGAGCTGTTTTTT
14 | TRBJ2-7 | TRBV19 | - | TRBD2 | CATGGVAGRYEQYF | TGTGCCACTGGCGGGGTAGCGGGCCGCTACGAGCAGTACTTC
12 | TRBJ2-5 | TRBV18 | - | - | CASSPYQETQYF | TGTGCCAGCTCACCATATCAAGAGACCCAGTACTTC
12 | TRBJ2-5 | TRBV10-3 | - | - | CAISPPGETQYF | TGTGCCATCAGTCCCCCAGGGGAGACCCAGTACTTC
17 | TRBJ2-5 | TRBV4-1 | once | TRBD2 | CASSHVSGTTGRETQYF | TGCGCCAGCAGCCACGTTTCCGGGACTACGGGGAGGGAGACCCAGTACTTC
15 | TRBJ1-6 | TRBV7-8 | - | TRBD1 | CASSNAGGSNSPLHF | TGTGCCAGCAGTAACGCAGGGGGATCGAATTCCCCCCTCCACTTT
13 | TRBJ1-5 | TRBV10-2 | - | - | CASRHVTGEPQHF | TGCGCCAGCCGCCACGTGACGGGGGAGCCCCAGCATTTT
13 | TRBJ2-5 | TRBV7-9 | - | TRBD1 | CAGETGDQETQYF | TGTGCCGGGGAGACAGGGGATCAAGAGACCCAGTACTTC
16 | TRBJ2-2 | TRBV9 | - | - | CASSVEGVFRTGELFF | TGTGCCAGCAGCGTAGAAGGGGTATTTAGGACCGGGGAGCTGTTTTTT
23 | TRBJ1-5 | TRBV19 | - | TRBD1 | CASSIPGTGPFIDLTYSNQPQHF | TGTGCCAGTAGTATACCCGGGACAGGGCCCTTCATTGACCTGACTTATAGCAATCAGCCCCAGCATTTT
15 | TRBJ1-4 | TRBV13 | - | - | CASSLSWQGDEKLFF | TGTGCCAGCAGCTTAAGTTGGCAGGGCGATGAAAAACTGTTTTTT
14 | TRBJ1-2 | TRBV5-1 | - | TRBD1 | CASSAGQGLGGYTF | TGCGCCAGCAGCGCGGGACAGGGGTTAGGTGGCTACACCTTC
15 | TRBJ2-1 | TRBV27 | - | TRBD2 | CASSAGLAGAHEQFF | TGTGCCAGCAGTGCCGGACTAGCGGGAGCTCATGAGCAGTTCTTC
15 | TRBJ1-5 | TRBV2 | - | - | CASSDEQYDTQPQHF | TGTGCCAGCAGTGACGAACAATACGACACACAGCCCCAGCATTTT
13 | TRBJ2-7 | TRBV5-6 | - | TRBD1 | CASRLGQTYEQYF | TGTGCCAGCAGATTGGGACAGACCTACGAGCAGTACTTC
14 | TRBJ2-7 | TRBV27 | once | TRBD1 | CASSSPGQGYEQYF | TGTGCCAGCAGTTCTCCGGGACAGGGCTACGAGCAGTACTTC
15 | TRBJ2-7 | TRBV5-8 | - | TRBD1 | CASSLGTVPAYEQYF | TGTGCCAGCAGCCTTGGGACAGTGCCAGCCTACGAGCAGTACTTC
13 | TRBJ1-5 | TRBV25-1 | - | - | CASSDRQEQPQHF | TGTGCCAGCAGTGACCGACAGGAGCAGCCCCAGCATTTT
16 | TRBJ2-2 | TRBV4-2 | - | - | CASSQEPGANTGELFF | TGTGCCAGCAGCCAAGAACCCGGGGCGAACACCGGGGAGCTGTTTTTT
16 | TRBJ1-3 | TRBV6-5 | - | - | CASSYSMYRAGNTIYF | TGTGCCAGCAGTTACTCGATGTACAGGGCTGGAAACACCATATATTTT
15 | TRBJ2-7 | TRBV28 | - | TRBD1 | CASSLTGTGGGQQYF | TGTGCCAGCAGTTTAACCGGGACAGGGGGCGGGCAGCAGTACTTC
15 | TRBJ2-5 | TRBV7-8 | - | - | CASSPRGATQETQYF | TGTGCCAGCAGCCCCCGCGGCGCGACGCAAGAGACCCAGTACTTC
14 | TRBJ1-5 | TRBV28 | - | - | CASMEGSSNQPQHF | TGTGCCAGCATGGAGGGGTCTAGCAATCAGCCCCAGCATTTT
10 | TRBJ2-1 | TRBV2 | - | - | CASSEALQFF | TGTGCCAGCAGTGAGGCATTGCAGTTCTTC
15 | TRBJ2-7 | TRBV6-1 | few | TRBD1 | CASSETGTGAYEQYF | TGTGCCAGCAGTGAAACCGGGACAGGGGCCTACGAGCAGTACTTC
15 | TRBJ2-1 | TRBV10-3 | - | TRBD1 | CAIDQGGQGYNEQFF | TGTGCCATCGATCAAGGGGGACAGGGGTACAATGAGCAGTTCTTC
15 | TRBJ1-4 | TRBV30 | once | TRBD1 | CAWEPPGQAYEKLFF | TGTGCCTGGGAGCCCCCGGGACAGGCCTATGAAAAACTGTTTTTT
18 | TRBJ2-3 | TRBV30 | - | TRBD2 | CAWSGLGLALNYPDTQYF | TGTGCCTGGAGTGGTCTAGGACTAGCTCTGAACTACCCAGATACGCAGTATTTT
15 | TRBJ2-3 | TRBV2 | - | - | CASRALATSTDTQYF | TGTGCCAGCAGGGCCCTAGCGACCAGCACAGATACGCAGTATTTT
21 | TRBJ1-2 | TRBV7-6 | few | TRBD1 | CASSSSGTGALRSLSNYGYTF | TGTGCCAGCAGCTCCTCCGGGACAGGGGCCTTACGTTCCCTCTCTAACTATGGCTACACCTTC
15 | TRBJ1-5 | TRBV30 | - | - | CAWSPPTGINQPQHF | TGTGCCTGGAGTCCACCCACAGGGATCAATCAGCCCCAGCATTTT
15 | TRBJ2-3 | TRBV7-3 | - | - | CASSLLGGAADTQYF | TGTGCCAGCAGCTTATTGGGGGGGGCGGCAGATACGCAGTATTTT
20 | TRBJ2-3 | TRBV18 | - | TRBD2 | CASSPLFSLAGGTITDTQYF | TGTGCCAGCTCACCACTTTTCAGTCTAGCGGGAGGGACTATCACAGATACGCAGTATTTT
13 | TRBJ2-7 | TRBV6-6 | - | TRBD1 | CATTGVKLYEQYF | TGTGCCACCACAGGGGTTAAACTCTACGAGCAGTACTTC